This T cell receptor beta chain was captured by sequencing in a study of T cell responses to AZD1222 COVID-19 vaccine. For this clone: The antigen remains undetermined.

TCRdb keeps only in-frame clones here, not all; method: immunoSEQ multiplex PCR. The sample yields 95,000 to 110,000 clones, approximately 89% seen once. General study points: The study sampled repertoires only after the peak T cell response. Compared with day 0, the breadth and depth of the Spike-specific TCR repertoire rose significantly after two doses of AZD1222. The sample set comprised mostly white British donors with more females, and clonal diversity was possibly underestimated. Baseline seropositivity occurred in only six or seven AZD1222 recipients.

The V gene's germline CDR1 is ENHRY and CDR2 SYGVKD. V gave up 3 bases and J gave up 1 base, with 9 bases separating them. The CDR3 consists of 14 residues. The specimen was peripheral blood, collected 28 days after the second dose of the MenACWY control vaccine. V gene TRBV10-3 combines with J gene TRBJ1-1, with D possibly being TRBD1 (6 bases). The sequence was collected from an adult who received the MenACWY meningococcal vaccine as a control. The CDR3 DNA is TGTGCCATCAGTGAAGGGACAAGGAACACTGAAGCTTTCTTT. Protein sequence: CAISEGTRNTEAFF.